This entry features one TCR beta chain sequence. Antigen specificity is unknown. The sample originates from a study of cytomegalovirus exposure and HLA in healthy donors. The study's findings and limits: TCR beta chains numbering more than 150 were designated cytomegalovirus-associated. For TCR beta chains, V- and J-gene trimming was later linked to a missense DCLRE1C variant. Across all donors, roughly uniform sequencing depth was an assumption of the presence/absence analyses. When the data were analyzed later, several of the most significant clusters appeared to be linked to common viral pathogens.

Per germline, CDR1 ENHRY and CDR2 SYGVKD. CDR3 length equals 14 residues. The primer mix had 60 Vbeta and 13 Jbeta primers. Clones were sequenced by immunoSEQ multiplex PCR, and TCRdb holds only the in-frame ones, with some missing. The table records around 45,000 clones, about half of them present only once. This sequence was found in a man aged 55 to 69 in good health and CMV-seronegative. The gene calls are TRBV10-3 and TRBJ2-3, with 7 bases lining up with TRBD1. The sequencing sample was made of PBMCs. The CDR3 DNA sequence: TGTGCTACCGGCGTAGGGGGCAACACAGATACGCAGTATTTT. Translation gives CATGVGGNTDTQYF.